The clone carrying this T cell receptor (beta chain) was detected only a few times. The data are from a study of T cells in Graves' hyperthyroidism and ophthalmopathy. From RNA transcripts, TCR beta CDR3 regions were amplified. First-round RT-PCR of the TCR CDR3 relied on the HTBI primer set. MiXCR was run by TCRdb on the multiplex PCR reads, yielding one entry per CDR3 protein. This sample has about 720,000 distinct CDR3 sequences; about 16% occur once, and the top ten carry under 8.5%. Germline assignment: CDR1 LGHDT and CDR2 YNNKEL (reference sequence). CDR3 size: 18 residues. V lost 3 bases and J 0 bases, leaving 17 bases between the germline ends. Patients between 18 and 65 years old had hyperthyroidism, newly diagnosed and lasting under 2 months.

The sample comprised blood. This sequence was found in a man younger than 35 with Graves' hyperthyroidism. This chain joins TRBV3-1 and TRBJ2-2, with no clear D. CDR3 in DNA: TGTGCCAGCAGCCACCCACTCGGACGGAAACCGAACACCGGGGAGCTGTTTTTT. As protein: CASSHPLGRKPNTGELFF. The variable domain in full, with the rest retrieved from reference TRBV3-1 and TRBJ2-2, is DTAVSQTPKYLVTQMGNDKSIKCEQNLGHDTMYWYKQDSKKFLKIMFSYNNKELIINETVPNRFSPKSPDKAHLNLHINSLELGDSAVYFCASSHPLGRKPNTGELFFGEGSRLTVL.